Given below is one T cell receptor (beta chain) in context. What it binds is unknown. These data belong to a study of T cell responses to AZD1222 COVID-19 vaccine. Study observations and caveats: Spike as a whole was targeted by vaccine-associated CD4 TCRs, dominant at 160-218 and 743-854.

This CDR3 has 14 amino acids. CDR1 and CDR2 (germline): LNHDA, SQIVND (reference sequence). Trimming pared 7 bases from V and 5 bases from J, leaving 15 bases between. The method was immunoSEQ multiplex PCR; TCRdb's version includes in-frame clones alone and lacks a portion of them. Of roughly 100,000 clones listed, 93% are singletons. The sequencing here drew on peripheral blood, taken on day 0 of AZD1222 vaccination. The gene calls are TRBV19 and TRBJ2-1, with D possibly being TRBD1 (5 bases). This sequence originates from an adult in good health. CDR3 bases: TGTGCCAGTACTCAGACAGTGAGAAACAATGAGCAGTTCTTC. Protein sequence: CASTQTVRNNEQFF.